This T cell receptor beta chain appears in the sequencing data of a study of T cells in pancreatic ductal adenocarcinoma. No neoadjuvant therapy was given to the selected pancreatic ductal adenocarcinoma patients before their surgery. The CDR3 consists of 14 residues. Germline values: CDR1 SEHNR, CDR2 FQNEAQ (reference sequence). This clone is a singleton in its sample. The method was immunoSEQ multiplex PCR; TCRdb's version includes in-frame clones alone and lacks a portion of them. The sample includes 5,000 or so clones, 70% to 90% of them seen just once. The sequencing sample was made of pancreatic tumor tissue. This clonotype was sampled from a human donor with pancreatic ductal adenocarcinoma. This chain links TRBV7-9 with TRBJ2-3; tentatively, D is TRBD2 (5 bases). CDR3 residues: CRCTAGWSTDTQYF. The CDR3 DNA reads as TGTAGGTGTACGGCGGGTTGGAGCACAGATACGCAGTATTTT.